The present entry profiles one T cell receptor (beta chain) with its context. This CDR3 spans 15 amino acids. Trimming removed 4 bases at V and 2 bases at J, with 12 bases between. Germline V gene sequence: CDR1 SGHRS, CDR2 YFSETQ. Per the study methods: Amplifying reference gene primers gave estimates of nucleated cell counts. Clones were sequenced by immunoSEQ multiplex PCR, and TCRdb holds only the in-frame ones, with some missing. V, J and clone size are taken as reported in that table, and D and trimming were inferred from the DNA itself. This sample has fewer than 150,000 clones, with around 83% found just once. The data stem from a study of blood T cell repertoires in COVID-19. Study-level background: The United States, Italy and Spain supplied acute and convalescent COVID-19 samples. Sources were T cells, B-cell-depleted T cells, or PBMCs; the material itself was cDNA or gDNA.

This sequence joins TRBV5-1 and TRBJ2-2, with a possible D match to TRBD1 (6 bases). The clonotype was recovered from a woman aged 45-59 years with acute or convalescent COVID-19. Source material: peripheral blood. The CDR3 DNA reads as TGCGCCAGCAGCGTTGACGGGACAAACACCGGGGAGCTGTTTTTT. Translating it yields CASSVDGTNTGELFF.